This record looks at one T cell receptor (beta chain) sequence and its context. Its cognate antigen has yet to be identified. No base quality information exists; no much larger clone differs at one position. This sample was taken from a study of OX40 agonist ivuxolimab in advanced cancers. Background for the entire study: Ivuxolimab was an agonistic, fully human IgG2 monoclonal antibody directed against OX40 (CD134), a costimulatory receptor. Intravenous ivuxolimab was administered to patients every 2 weeks at six dose levels: 0.01, 0.1, 0.3, 1.5, 3 and 10 mg/kg. Among the approximately 50 dose-escalation patients, approximately 20 had hepatocellular carcinoma, around 15 melanoma, 9 renal cell carcinoma and 9 head and neck cancer. In the dose-escalation cohort, 70% to 90% of patients were male, and the mean age was around 65 years with a range of about 23 to 79. Patients were allowed to have had prior anti-PD-1, anti-PD-L1 or anti-CTLA-4 therapy, and around 40% of the dose-escalation patients had previously received checkpoint inhibitors. Partial responses occurred in three dose-escalation patients, of whom one had hepatocellular carcinoma and two had cutaneous melanoma. The purpose of peripheral TCRbeta sequencing was to test whether ivuxolimab changed TCR sequence diversity and led to clonal T-cell expansion. The monotherapy dose-escalation portion (N = 52 patients) of the phase I ivuxolimab trial is reported in the paper.

Findings and caveats that apply to the study as a whole: On average, CD8+ T cells showed more expanded clones than CD4+ T cells after ivuxolimab. Low levels of normalized T-cell clonal expansion were also seen in some patients who did not respond. Partial responders in the 0.1-3.0 mg/kg groups had among the lowest normalized peripheral clonal expansion, especially among CD8+ T cells. At doses of 0.1 to 3.0 mg/kg, clonal expansion of both CD4+ and CD8+ blood T cells was observed from baseline to week 6. The antigen specificity of the clonally expanded peripheral T cells was not determined.

To sequence the TCRbeta CDR3 region, genomic DNA was isolated from the sorted cells. The immunoSEQ Assay was used for sequencing of TCRbeta CDR3 regions. The immuneACCESS repertoire file appears here via TCRdb, limited to in-frame rearrangements. These files lack a portion of the clones; in checked studies, under half of the deficit traces to unresolved V genes, and the cause of the others is not known. The sample includes approximately 82,000 clones, with approximately 87% observed a single time. The ten top clones hold roughly 0.8% of the sample. The junction shows trimming of 0 bases on V and 5 bases on J, plus 13 bases between the germline ends. The CDR3 sequence holds 15 residues, the cysteine and phenylalanine included. Only CDR3 DNA remains: 45 bases, in frame from the first base. The germline V gene encodes CDR1 LGHNA and CDR2 YSLEER. The trial excluded patients who had a history of autoimmune disease or were on systemic immunosuppression. Peripheral blood for TCR sequencing was drawn from every dose cohort at baseline, at cycle 4 day 1 and at cycle 7 day 1. The samples were drawn from a first-in-human, open-label, multicenter phase I dose-escalation trial of ivuxolimab. Adults with locally advanced or metastatic melanoma, renal cell carcinoma, hepatocellular carcinoma or head and neck squamous cell carcinoma were enrolled in the trial. Before TCR sequencing, CD4+ T cells and CD8+ T cells from peripheral blood were sorted into separate populations.

Recombination connected TRBV4-3 to TRBJ2-5, with the D gene uncertain. The clonotype comes from an adult with an advanced solid tumor such as melanoma, head and neck, liver or kidney cancer. The material was CD4+ or CD8+ T cells sorted from blood, obtained in a trial of the OX40 agonist ivuxolimab. The CDR3 protein is CASSQDLGPGETQYF. Read as DNA, the sequence is TGCGCCAGCAGCCAAGATCTGGGCCCTGGGGAGACCCAGTACTTC.